This is a list of T cell receptor beta chains from one sample in a study of blood T cell repertoires in COVID-19. Profiling relied on immunoSEQ multiplex PCR, and the TCRdb table lists in-frame clones only, not all of them. This sample yields fewer than 45,000 clones, of which 75% to 90% are seen a single time; over 9.5% belongs to the top ten. Material for sequencing was peripheral blood. Every receptor here comes from a man older than 75 with active COVID-19. Both conserved end residues are part of each CDR3. D genes are given only for firm matches. A row's size may be missing; if present it is once, few, many or a size class.

v_call	j_call	d_call	clone_size	cdr3_aa	cdr3_nt
TRBV27	TRBJ2-3	-	-	CASSLSAVPDTQYF	TGTGCCAGCAGTTTATCGGCGGTCCCCGATACGCAGTATTTT
TRBV18	TRBJ2-7	TRBD2	-	CASSPQILAGDDEQYF	TGTGCCAGCTCACCACAAATCCTAGCGGGAGATGACGAGCAGTACTTC
TRBV5-4	TRBJ2-4	TRBD2	few	CASSAGGGRIQYF	TGTGCCAGCAGCGCGGGGGGAGGACGCATTCAGTACTTC
TRBV7-9	TRBJ1-3	-	-	CASSHNPGLSGNTIYF	TGTGCCAGCAGCCATAATCCAGGGCTCTCTGGAAACACCATATATTTT
TRBV11-2	TRBJ2-5	-	-	CASSSNGQIQETQYF	TGTGCCAGCAGCTCAAATGGACAGATCCAAGAGACCCAGTACTTC
TRBV19	TRBJ1-5	TRBD1	-	CASSEDRVGNQPQHF	TGTGCCAGTAGCGAAGACAGGGTGGGCAATCAGCCCCAGCATTTT
TRBV27	TRBJ2-7	TRBD1	-	CASSKQGVYEQYF	TGTGCCAGCAGTAAACAGGGGGTCTACGAGCAGTACTTC
TRBV21-1	TRBJ2-7	-	-	CASSRDRTYEQYF	TGTGCCAGCAGTCGGGACAGAACCTACGAGCAGTACTTC
TRBV27	TRBJ1-5	-	-	CASTGDINQPQHF	TGTGCCAGCACAGGGGACATTAATCAGCCCCAGCATTTT
TRBV15	TRBJ1-4	TRBD1	-	CATSRDPPGGANEKLFF	TGTGCCACCAGCAGAGATCCTCCAGGGGGAGCTAATGAAAAACTGTTTTTT
TRBV7-9	TRBJ2-3	-	-	CASSLEARVRTDTQYF	TGTGCCAGCAGCTTAGAAGCCCGGGTTCGCACAGATACGCAGTATTTT
TRBV11-2	TRBJ2-5	-	-	CASSRLGKRLDQETQYF	TGTGCCAGCAGCCGCCTCGGCAAGCGGCTAGACCAAGAGACCCAGTACTTC
TRBV5-1	TRBJ2-7	TRBD1	once	CASSYSNDRASYEQYF	TGCGCCAGCAGCTACTCCAACGACAGGGCTTCCTACGAGCAGTACTTC
TRBV18	TRBJ2-5	TRBD1	-	CASSHLTGAQETQYF	TGTGCCAGCTCACATTTGACAGGGGCACAAGAGACCCAGTACTTC
TRBV24-1	TRBJ1-5	TRBD1	-	CATSDRGQGVNQPQHF	TGTGCCACCAGTGACCGAGGACAGGGGGTCAATCAGCCCCAGCATTTT
TRBV5-6	TRBJ2-7	TRBD1	-	CASSQGTDEQYF	TGTGCCAGCAGCCAGGGGACAGACGAGCAGTACTTC
TRBV4-3	TRBJ2-1	-	-	CASSQEVFLTTSYNEQFF	TGCGCCAGCAGCCAAGAGGTTTTTCTGACTACCTCGTACAATGAGCAGTTCTTC
TRBV4-1	TRBJ1-3	-	-	CASSQPRDLGSGNTIYF	TGCGCCAGCAGCCAGCCCCGGGACTTAGGCTCTGGAAACACCATATATTTT
TRBV3-1/TRBV3-2	TRBJ1-2	-	-	CASSQRQAANYGYTF	TGTGCCAGCAGCCAGCGTCAGGCAGCTAACTATGGCTACACCTTC
TRBV18	TRBJ2-1	-	-	CASSPERRSYNEQFF	TGTGCCAGCTCACCAGAGAGGAGGAGCTACAATGAGCAGTTCTTC